This TCR beta chain was captured by sequencing in a study of T-cell reconstitution after alpha-beta-depleted transplantation in children. Study observations and caveats: Elevated TCRbeta diversity at day 60 was traced, in some patients, to surviving recipient T cells and thymic progenitors. The study reportedly traced alpha-beta T cells about two months after transplant to several hundred expanded graft clones.

Unique molecular identifiers were used in preparing the TCRbeta library. TCRdb processed the PCR reads anew with MiXCR; each CDR3 protein has one entry. Here the sample spans 130,000 to 150,000 distinct CDR3 sequences, 8% to 10% being singletons. For this clonotype: What it binds is unknown.

Germline V lookup: CDR1 MNHNS, CDR2 SASEGT. V lost 6 bases to trimming and J lost 0 bases, with 11 bases between them. The CDR3 has 14 residues. The chain links TRBV6-1 to TRBJ1-1; D may be TRBD1 (6 bases). The sequences come from PBMCs, mostly from graft donor cells, collected 180 days after TCRalphabeta/CD19-depleted stem cell transplant. The receptor was isolated from a female patient younger than 10 who had a stem cell transplant for congenital amegakaryocytic thrombocytopenia, so the T cells may come from the graft donor. DNA for the CDR3: TGTGCCAGCAGGGCGGGACACTTGAACACTGAAGCTTTCTTT. This codes for CASRAGHLNTEAFF.